Listed below are T cell receptor beta chains from one sample, sequenced in a study of tumor-infiltrating lymphocytes in primary liver carcinoma. Via MiXCR, TCRdb re-called the multiplex PCR reads, giving one row per CDR3 protein. The sample records under 200,000 distinct CDR3 sequences, roughly 61% being singletons. Input material: peripheral blood. The receptor set was obtained from a woman aged 60 to 75 with primary liver carcinoma and hepatitis B virus infection. The CDR3 runs from the conserved cysteine through the conserved F or W. The D gene is left open where the match is weak. The size field is filled for only some rows; it gives once, few, many or a size class.

clone_size: NA
j_call: TRBJ2-5
v_call: TRBV5-1
d_call: NA
cdr3_aa: CASSLSAHTETQYF
cdr3_nt: TGCGCCAGCAGCTTGTCGGCACACACGGAGACCCAGTACTTC

clone_size: NA
j_call: TRBJ1-2
v_call: TRBV21-1
d_call: NA
cdr3_aa: CASSKKSPGGYGYTF
cdr3_nt: TGTGCCAGCAGTAAAAAAAGTCCAGGGGGGTATGGCTACACCTTC

clone_size: NA
j_call: TRBJ2-3
v_call: TRBV6-5
d_call: TRBD2
cdr3_aa: CASGYSLLAGHTDTQYF
cdr3_nt: TGTGCCAGCGGTTACTCCCTACTAGCGGGACACACAGATACGCAGTATTTT

clone_size: NA
j_call: TRBJ1-1
v_call: TRBV5-6
d_call: TRBD1
cdr3_aa: CASSSLDRQNVGAFF
cdr3_nt: TGTGCCAGCAGCTCATTGGACAGGCAGAACGTGGGTGCTTTCTTT

clone_size: NA
j_call: TRBJ2-5
v_call: TRBV30
d_call: NA
cdr3_aa: CAWSVVKETQYF
cdr3_nt: TGTGCCTGGAGTGTGGTAAAAGAGACCCAGTACTTC

clone_size: many
j_call: TRBJ2-5
v_call: TRBV6-5
d_call: NA
cdr3_aa: CASSYQSPGLLQETQYF
cdr3_nt: TGTGCCAGCAGTTACCAATCCCCGGGACTCCTGCAAGAGACCCAGTACTTC

clone_size: NA
j_call: TRBJ1-1
v_call: TRBV7-8
d_call: NA
cdr3_aa: CASSLTGGRGLSTEAFF
cdr3_nt: TGTGCCAGCAGCTTAACCGGGGGCAGGGGTTTAAGTACTGAAGCTTTCTTT

clone_size: NA
j_call: TRBJ2-1
v_call: TRBV28
d_call: TRBD2
cdr3_aa: CASLTSGRYNEQFF
cdr3_nt: TGTGCCAGCCTAACTAGCGGGAGGTACAATGAGCAGTTCTTC

clone_size: once
j_call: TRBJ2-2
v_call: TRBV29-1
d_call: TRBD2
cdr3_aa: CSVEGSGRPGGEMFF
cdr3_nt: TGCAGCGTTGAGGGTAGCGGGAGGCCCGGAGGGGAGATGTTTTTT

clone_size: NA
j_call: TRBJ2-2
v_call: TRBV7-9
d_call: TRBD2
cdr3_aa: CASGALAGVTGELFF
cdr3_nt: TGTGCCAGCGGGGCACTAGCGGGAGTCACCGGGGAGCTGTTTTTT

clone_size: NA
j_call: TRBJ2-6
v_call: TRBV18
d_call: TRBD1
cdr3_aa: CASSLKGQATSGANVLTF
cdr3_nt: TGTGCCAGCTCACTAAAGGGACAGGCGACCTCTGGGGCCAACGTCCTGACTTTC

clone_size: NA
j_call: TRBJ2-2
v_call: TRBV6-2/TRBV6-3
d_call: TRBD1
cdr3_aa: CASSYSRTGTANTGELFF
cdr3_nt: TGTGCCAGCAGTTACTCAAGAACTGGGACAGCAAACACCGGGGAGCTGTTTTTT

clone_size: NA
j_call: TRBJ1-1
v_call: TRBV6-2/TRBV6-3
d_call: NA
cdr3_aa: CVSRRRGLDTEAFF
cdr3_nt: TGTGTCAGCAGAAGACGGGGGTTGGATACTGAAGCTTTCTTT

clone_size: NA
j_call: TRBJ1-1
v_call: TRBV5-5
d_call: NA
cdr3_aa: CISSFPTRNTEAFF
cdr3_nt: TGTATCAGCAGCTTTCCGACAAGGAACACTGAAGCTTTCTTT

clone_size: NA
j_call: TRBJ1-2
v_call: TRBV5-1
d_call: TRBD1
cdr3_aa: CASSMGTGDGYTF
cdr3_nt: TGCGCCAGCAGCATGGGGACAGGCGATGGCTACACCTTC

clone_size: few
j_call: TRBJ1-1
v_call: TRBV6-1
d_call: NA
cdr3_aa: CASRLDRDTEAFF
cdr3_nt: TGTGCCTCCCGCCTAGATCGGGACACTGAAGCTTTCTTT

clone_size: NA
j_call: TRBJ1-1
v_call: TRBV11-2
d_call: NA
cdr3_aa: CASSPHQQGHLPFWGYEAFF
cdr3_nt: TGTGCCAGCAGCCCACATCAGCAGGGACACCTTCCCTTTTGGGGCTATGAAGCTTTCTTT

clone_size: NA
j_call: TRBJ1-1
v_call: TRBV5-5
d_call: NA
cdr3_aa: CASSFDIGGAMNTEAFF
cdr3_nt: TGTGCCAGCAGCTTTGACATCGGCGGGGCTATGAACACTGAAGCTTTCTTT

clone_size: NA
j_call: TRBJ2-5
v_call: TRBV11-2
d_call: NA
cdr3_aa: CASSDLTGAGETQYF
cdr3_nt: TGTGCCAGCAGCGACCTGACAGGAGCGGGAGAGACCCAGTACTTC

clone_size: NA
j_call: TRBJ2-3
v_call: TRBV18
d_call: TRBD1
cdr3_aa: CASSTRTGGGTDTQYF
cdr3_nt: TGTGCCAGCTCAACCCGGACAGGGGGCGGAACAGATACGCAGTATTTT

clone_size: NA
j_call: TRBJ2-7
v_call: TRBV12-5
d_call: NA
cdr3_aa: CASSLGEGDLYEHYF
cdr3_nt: TGTGCCAGCAGTTTAGGGGAGGGGGATTTATACGAGCACTACTTC

clone_size: NA
j_call: TRBJ2-5
v_call: TRBV11-2
d_call: TRBD1
cdr3_aa: CTSSRTGGGETQYF
cdr3_nt: TGTACCAGCAGCCGGACAGGGGGCGGTGAGACCCAGTACTTC

clone_size: few
j_call: TRBJ2-1
v_call: TRBV7-9
d_call: TRBD2
cdr3_aa: CASSPPGGLAGVLRNYNEQFF
cdr3_nt: TGTGCCAGCAGCCCCCCCGGCGGGCTAGCGGGAGTCCTACGCAACTACAATGAGCAGTTCTTC

clone_size: NA
j_call: TRBJ1-5
v_call: TRBV4-1
d_call: NA
cdr3_aa: CASGQDAAQVVWQPQHF
cdr3_nt: TGCGCCAGCGGCCAAGATGCTGCACAGGTGGTGTGGCAGCCCCAGCATTTT

clone_size: NA
j_call: TRBJ2-2
v_call: TRBV7-9
d_call: NA
cdr3_aa: CVSISPRLLNTGELFF
cdr3_nt: TGTGTCAGCATCTCCCCCCGGTTGCTGAACACCGGGGAGCTGTTTTTT

clone_size: NA
j_call: TRBJ2-1
v_call: TRBV5-1
d_call: NA
cdr3_aa: CASSPFAVGNEQFF
cdr3_nt: TGCGCCAGCAGCCCGTTTGCGGTAGGAAATGAGCAGTTCTTC

clone_size: NA
j_call: TRBJ1-4
v_call: TRBV7-9
d_call: NA
cdr3_aa: CASSPGQIGELFF
cdr3_nt: TGTGCCAGCAGCCCTGGACAGATAGGAGAACTGTTTTTT

clone_size: NA
j_call: TRBJ2-4
v_call: TRBV11-2
d_call: NA
cdr3_aa: CASSVLWALTKNIQYF
cdr3_nt: TGTGCCAGCAGCGTTTTGTGGGCGCTAACCAAAAACATTCAGTACTTC

clone_size: NA
j_call: TRBJ1-5
v_call: TRBV4-1
d_call: NA
cdr3_aa: CANSQASSTGRNQPQHF
cdr3_nt: TGCGCCAACAGCCAAGCGTCCTCCACGGGTCGCAATCAGCCCCAGCATTTT

clone_size: NA
j_call: TRBJ2-7
v_call: TRBV5-1
d_call: NA
cdr3_aa: CTSSLLSQSYEQYF
cdr3_nt: TGCACCAGCAGCTTGTTATCACAAAGCTACGAGCAGTACTTC

clone_size: NA
j_call: TRBJ2-7
v_call: TRBV29-1
d_call: NA
cdr3_aa: CTVVTGSGQYF
cdr3_nt: TGTACCGTTGTAACAGGGTCCGGGCAGTACTTC

clone_size: NA
j_call: TRBJ1-5
v_call: TRBV6-1
d_call: TRBD1
cdr3_aa: CASSSGTVNQPQHF
cdr3_nt: TGTGCCAGCAGTTCAGGGACAGTCAATCAGCCCCAGCATTTT

clone_size: many
j_call: TRBJ2-3
v_call: TRBV11-2
d_call: TRBD2
cdr3_aa: CASSRTSGTDTQYF
cdr3_nt: TGTGCCAGCAGCCGGACTAGCGGCACAGATACGCAGTATTTT

clone_size: many
j_call: TRBJ2-5
v_call: TRBV12-3/TRBV12-4
d_call: NA
cdr3_aa: CASTDRPARETQYF
cdr3_nt: TGTGCCAGCACCGACAGGCCCGCTCGAGAGACCCAGTACTTC

clone_size: many
j_call: TRBJ2-3
v_call: TRBV29-1
d_call: NA
cdr3_aa: CSVGRVQATDTQYF
cdr3_nt: TGCAGCGTTGGGAGGGTGCAGGCCACAGATACGCAGTATTTT

clone_size: NA
j_call: TRBJ2-5
v_call: TRBV5-1
d_call: NA
cdr3_aa: CANSLAGIYQETQYF
cdr3_nt: TGCGCCAACAGCTTGGCCGGGATTTACCAAGAGACCCAGTACTTC

clone_size: many
j_call: TRBJ1-4
v_call: TRBV6-5
d_call: NA
cdr3_aa: CASSYRLNEKLFF
cdr3_nt: TGTGCCAGCAGTTACAGGCTAAATGAAAAACTGTTTTTT

clone_size: NA
j_call: TRBJ2-2
v_call: TRBV28
d_call: NA
cdr3_aa: CASSQGVYGELFF
cdr3_nt: TGTGCCAGCAGTCAAGGGGTCTACGGGGAGCTGTTTTTT

clone_size: once
j_call: TRBJ1-2
v_call: TRBV2
d_call: NA
cdr3_aa: CASRDLQKGGYTF
cdr3_nt: TGTGCCAGCAGGGACTTACAGAAGGGTGGCTACACCTTC

clone_size: NA
j_call: TRBJ2-7
v_call: TRBV5-1
d_call: TRBD2
cdr3_aa: CASSWRESHEQYF
cdr3_nt: TGCGCCAGCAGCTGGCGGGAGTCCCACGAGCAGTACTTC